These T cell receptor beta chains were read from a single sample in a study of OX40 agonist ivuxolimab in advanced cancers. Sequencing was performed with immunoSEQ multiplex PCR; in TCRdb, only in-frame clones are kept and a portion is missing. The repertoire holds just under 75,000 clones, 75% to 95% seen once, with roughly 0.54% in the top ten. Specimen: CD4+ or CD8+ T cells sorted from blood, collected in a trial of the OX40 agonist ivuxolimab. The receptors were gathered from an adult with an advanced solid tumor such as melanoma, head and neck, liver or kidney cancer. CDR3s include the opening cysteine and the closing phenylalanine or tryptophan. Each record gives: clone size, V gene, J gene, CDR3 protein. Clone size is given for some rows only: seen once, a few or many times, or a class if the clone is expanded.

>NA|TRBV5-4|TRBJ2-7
CASSPGTSGNYEQYF
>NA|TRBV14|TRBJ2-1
CASSRVSGEYYNEQFF
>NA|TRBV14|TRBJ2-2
CASSRWAGELFF
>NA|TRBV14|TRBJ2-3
CASSHNTDTQYF
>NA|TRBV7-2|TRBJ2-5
CASSWGDGQETQYF
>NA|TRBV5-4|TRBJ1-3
CASSLQGAGNTIYF
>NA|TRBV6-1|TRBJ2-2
CRGSGELFF
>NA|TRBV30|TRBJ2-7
CAWSRSGVGAYEQYF
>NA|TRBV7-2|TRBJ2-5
CASSFIGQETQYF
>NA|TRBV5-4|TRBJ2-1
CASSHRGGSQNEQFF
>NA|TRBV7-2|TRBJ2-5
CASSLGPGLAPQETQYF
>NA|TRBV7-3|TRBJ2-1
CASSLFFEGRSEQFF
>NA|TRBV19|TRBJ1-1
CASSIATGRTEAFF
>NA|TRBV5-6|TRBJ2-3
CASSSGLSTDTQYF
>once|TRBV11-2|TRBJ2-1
CASSLVGGYNEQFF
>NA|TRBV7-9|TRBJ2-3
CASSLAGHVADTQYF
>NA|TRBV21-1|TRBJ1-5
CASSKPGGWHRNQPQHF
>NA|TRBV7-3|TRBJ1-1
CASSLMRAGGSEAFF
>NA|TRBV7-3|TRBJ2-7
CASSLERGPVEQYF
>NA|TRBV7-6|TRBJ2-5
CASSPTGGAQETQYF
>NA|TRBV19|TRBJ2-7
CASSPGQNYEQYF
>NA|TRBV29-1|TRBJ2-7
CSVEDRTNAGPYEQYF
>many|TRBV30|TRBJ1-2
CAWTAAYGYTF